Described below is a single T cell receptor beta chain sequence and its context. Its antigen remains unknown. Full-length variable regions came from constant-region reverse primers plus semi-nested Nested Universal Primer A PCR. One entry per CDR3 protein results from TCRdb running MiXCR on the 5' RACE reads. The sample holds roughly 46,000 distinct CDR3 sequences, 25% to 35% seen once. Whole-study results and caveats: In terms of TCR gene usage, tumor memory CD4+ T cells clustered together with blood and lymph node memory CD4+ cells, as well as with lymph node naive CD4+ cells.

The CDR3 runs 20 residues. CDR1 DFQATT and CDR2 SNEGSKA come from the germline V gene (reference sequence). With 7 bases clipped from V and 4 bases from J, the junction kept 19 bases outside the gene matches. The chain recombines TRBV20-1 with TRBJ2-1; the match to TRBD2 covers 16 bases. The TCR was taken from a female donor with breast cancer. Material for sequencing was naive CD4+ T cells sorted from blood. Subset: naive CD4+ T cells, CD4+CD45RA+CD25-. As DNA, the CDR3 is TGCAGTGGGACTCCACTTATGGGACTAGCGGGAGGGGGGCGGTACAATGAGCAGTTCTTC. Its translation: CSGTPLMGLAGGGRYNEQFF.